These 18 T cell receptor beta chains were all obtained from the same sample, sequenced in a study of identical twins. MiXCR was run by TCRdb on the 5' RACE reads, yielding one entry per CDR3 protein. Here the sample spans hundreds of thousands of distinct CDR3 sequences, approximately 21% being singletons. The same sample was also used in a study of T cells expressing NK-cell markers.

Sequencing was carried out using PBMCs. The receptors come from a woman between 18 and 30 years old in good health.

J is TRBJ1-6 and V is TRBV5-1; D not resolved. V was pared by 0 bases and J by 6 bases, with 7 bases between. The CDR3 is 14 amino acids. Looked up from germline, CDR1 is SGHRS and CDR2 is YFSETQ. CDR3 bases: TGCGCCAGCAGCTTGGGCAGCCGTAATTCACCCCTCCACTTT. Protein sequence: CASSLGSRNSPLHF.

The chain has TRBV30 and TRBJ2-1; tentative D call: TRBD2 (7 bases). This CDR3 region has 15 residues. Germline V gives CDR1 GTSNPN, CDR2 SVGIG (reference sequence). V gave up 5 bases and J gave up 4 bases, with 18 bases separating them. CDR3 DNA: TGTGCCTGGGACTTAGGGGGAGGGTCATACAATGAGCAGTTCTTC. Translated, it gives CAWDLGGGSYNEQFF.

This clonotype has only a few counts. J is TRBJ2-1 and V is TRBV12-3 or TRBV12-4; 8 nucleotides match TRBD2. V lost 3 bases to trimming and J lost 0 bases; unmatched junction nucleotides: 10. The CDR3 totals 18 residues. The CDR3 protein is CASSFGRGGGTSYNEQFF. CDR3 in DNA: TGTGCCAGCAGTTTTGGGCGGGGCGGGGGGACCTCCTACAATGAGCAGTTCTTC.

This rearrangement joins TRBV4-3 to TRBJ2-3, with 10 bases lining up with TRBD2. CDR1 and CDR2 (germline): LGHNA, YSLEER. V was clipped by 0 bases and J by 1 base; unmatched bases: 7. There are 18 residues in the CDR3. The CDR3 protein is CASSQEGLAEAGTDTQYF. DNA for the CDR3: TGCGCCAGCAGCCAAGAAGGACTAGCGGAGGCCGGCACAGATACGCAGTATTTT.

V gene TRBV7-2 combines with J gene TRBJ2-3; TRBD1 matches 7 bases. The CDR3 totals 15 residues. J was trimmed by 3 bases and V by 6 bases; bases with no gene match: 9. Germline V gene sequence: CDR1 SGHTA, CDR2 FQGNSA. The chain's CDR3 is CASRATGFGTDTQYF. CDR3 in DNA: TGTGCCAGCAGAGCGACAGGGTTTGGAACAGATACGCAGTATTTT.

This clonotype came up once. The rearrangement joins TRBV18 to TRBJ2-1, with D unclear. Per germline, CDR1 KGHSH and CDR2 LQKENI. CDR3 length equals 14 residues. V was pared by 2 bases and J by 6 bases, with 11 bases between. The CDR3 here is CASSPTNSINEQFF. The CDR3 coding sequence is TGTGCCAGCTCACCAACAAATAGTATCAATGAGCAGTTCTTC.

This sequence joins TRBV6-5 and TRBJ2-5, with D perhaps matching TRBD1 or TRBD2 (7 bases each). Trimming shortened V by 4 bases and J by 4 bases, and 13 bases separated the two germline ends. Germline V gene sequence: CDR1 MNHEY, CDR2 SVGAGI. The CDR3 covers 14 residues. CDR3 sequence (DNA): TGTGCCAGCAGTTCTCGCAGGGGGGGAGAGACCCAGTACTTC. Amino acid sequence: CASSSRRGGETQYF.

This clonotype turned up a few times. This chain links TRBV20-1 with TRBJ1-2; D perhaps matches TRBD1 (6 bases). CDR1 and CDR2 from the germline V gene are DFQATT and SNEGSKA (reference sequence). Trimming removed 4 bases at V and 5 bases at J, with 17 bases between. The CDR3 loop spans 14 amino acids. CDR3 bases: TGCAGTGCTACCAACGGCGGGGGCCGTTATGGCTACACCTTC. This codes for CSATNGGGRYGYTF.

This clonotype occurred many times. The gene calls are TRBV20-1 and TRBJ2-6; D not resolved. Germline loops: CDR1 DFQATT, CDR2 SNEGSKA (reference sequence). V shed 3 bases and J shed 0 bases, with 6 bases lying between them. This CDR3 contains 14 residues. CDR3 nucleotides: TGCAGTGCTAGGGGGAACTCTGGGGCCAACGTCCTGACTTTC. Residues: CSARGNSGANVLTF.

This clonotype appeared a few times. The chain employs TRBV27 and TRBJ2-7; D possibly corresponds to TRBD2 (6 bases). Looked up from germline, CDR1 is MNHEY and CDR2 is SMNVEV (reference sequence). V was trimmed by 8 bases and J by 0 bases, leaving 14 bases between them. The CDR3 is 14 amino acids. CDR3 in amino acids: CASGGIQSSYEQYF. The DNA for the CDR3 is TGTGCCAGCGGCGGGATCCAGAGCTCCTACGAGCAGTACTTC.

The chain couples TRBV9 to TRBJ2-5; 7 bases match TRBD2. V gave up 4 bases and J gave up 5 bases; unmatched junction bases: 8. This CDR3 contains 14 residues. The germline V gene encodes CDR1 SGDLS and CDR2 YYNGEE. CDR3 in amino acids: CASSTRAGRETQYF. CDR3 DNA sequence: TGTGCCAGCAGCACAAGAGCGGGACGTGAGACCCAGTACTTC.

This chain links TRBV5-1 with TRBJ2-7, with 7 bases aligning to TRBD2. With 1 base clipped from V and 0 bases from J, the junction kept 7 bases outside the gene matches. Germline CDR1 and CDR2: SGHRS and YFSETQ. CDR3 length equals 16 residues. CDR3 region: CASSLTEAGSSYEQYF. Written as DNA, the CDR3 is TGCGCCAGCAGCTTGACTGAAGCGGGGAGCTCCTACGAGCAGTACTTC.

This clonotype showed up just a few times. This chain joins TRBV20-1 and TRBJ2-1; 7 bases fit TRBD2. V shed 6 bases, J shed 9 bases, and the junction held 17 bases outside the gene matches. The CDR3 has 15 amino acids. The V gene's germline CDR1 is DFQATT and CDR2 SNEGSKA (reference sequence). The DNA of the CDR3 is TGCAGTGCCACGCCCGTCGGCGGGGGAATCGGTGAGCAGTTCTTC. Translated, it gives CSATPVGGGIGEQFF.

Only one count was recorded for this clonotype. The CDR3 coding sequence is TGTGCCAGCTCACCAGGGGTCTCTGGAAACACCATATATTTT. It translates to CASSPGVSGNTIYF. This chain uses TRBV18 with TRBJ1-3; D is uncertain. This CDR3 has 14 amino acids. Germline-derived CDR1 and CDR2 are KGHSH and LQKENI. The germline V and J ends were trimmed by 2 bases and 0 bases, with 5 bases remaining between them.

This clonotype has a count of ten or more. This chain joins TRBV7-9 and TRBJ1-1; unclear D gene. The CDR3 has 11 amino acids. From germline, CDR1 is SEHNR and CDR2 FQNEAQ (reference sequence). This CDR3 is CASGWGTEAFF. Written as DNA, the CDR3 is TGTGCTAGTGGTTGGGGCACTGAAGCTTTCTTT.

The table lists this clonotype with a few counts. CDR3 nucleotides: TGTGCCAGCAGCACCCGACTAGCGGAAGAGACCCAGTACTTC. This gives the protein CASSTRLAEETQYF. This rearrangement joins TRBV7-9 to TRBJ2-5, with 9 bases fitting TRBD2. Germline trimming cut 5 bases from V and 3 bases from J; bases unmatched to any gene: 4. The germline V gene encodes CDR1 SEHNR and CDR2 FQNEAQ (reference sequence). This CDR3 contains 14 residues.

This clonotype was seen a few times. The CDR3 DNA sequence: TGCGCCAGCAGCTTGCGGCAGTCCTACAATGAGCAGTTCTTC. Translated, it gives CASSLRQSYNEQFF. The chain combines TRBV5-1 with TRBJ2-1; D not resolved. The V end lost 1 base, the J end lost 1 base, and 6 bases lay between the germline ends. This CDR3 contains 14 residues. Germline V lookup: CDR1 SGHRS, CDR2 YFSETQ.

This clonotype was counted a few times. The chain combines TRBV20-1 with TRBJ1-5; D gene uncertain. The germline gives CDR1 DFQATT, CDR2 SNEGSKA (reference sequence). The CDR3 is made up of 16 amino acids. V lost 0 bases and J 6 bases, leaving 18 bases between the germline ends. CDR3 nucleotides: TGCAGTGCTAGAGATCCGCGGCGGGAGGATAGTCAGCCCCAGCATTTT. It is translated as CSARDPRREDSQPQHF.